One and the same sample provided the 20 T cell receptor beta chains below, sequenced in a study of T-cell memory formation after mild COVID-19. A single record per CDR3 protein comes from TCRdb applying MiXCR to the 5' RACE reads. The sample carries about 470,000 distinct CDR3 sequences, nearly 25% recorded once. Material: PBMCs or a T cell subset sorted from them (not recorded which). These receptors came from an adult woman who had mild COVID-19 (a few samples of this study predate the infection). Cell type and time point are not known.

Only a few counts were recorded for this clonotype. The V and J genes are TRBV7-9 and TRBJ1-1; D ambiguous. The V and J ends lost 1 base and 3 bases respectively, with 9 bases between them. This CDR3 spans 14 amino acids. Germline assignment: CDR1 SEHNR and CDR2 FQNEAQ (reference sequence). This CDR3 reads CASSLVYGDTEAFF. Written as DNA, the CDR3 is TGTGCCAGCAGCTTAGTTTATGGGGACACTGAAGCTTTCTTT.

In DNA form, the CDR3 reads TGTGCCAGCAGTCCGACTACGGAGACCCAGTACTTC. Translated, it gives CASSPTTETQYF. The chain couples TRBV6-2 or TRBV6-3 to TRBJ2-5; TRBD2 might be the D (5 bases). This CDR3 spans 12 amino acids. Trimming cost V 5 bases and J 5 bases, with 9 bases left between them. Germline lookup yields CDR1 MNHEY and CDR2 SVGEGT.

CDR3: CASSTIAGGPHNEQFF. The DNA for the CDR3 is TGTGCCAGCAGCACCATAGCGGGAGGGCCCCACAATGAGCAGTTCTTC. The gene calls are TRBV7-9 and TRBJ2-1; 11 bases match TRBD2. The CDR3 runs to 16 residues. The V and J ends lost 5 bases and 5 bases, in that order; junction bases with no gene match: 8. Germline V gene sequence: CDR1 SEHNR, CDR2 FQNEAQ (reference sequence). The full variable domain, completed using reference TRBV7-9 and TRBJ2-1, is DTGVSQNPRHKITKRGQNVTFRCDPISEHNRLYWYRQTLGQGPEFLTYFQNEAQLEKSRLLSDRFSAERPKGSFSTLEIQRTEQGDSAMYLCASSTIAGGPHNEQFFGPGTRLTVL.

This clonotype has more than one count but fewer than ten. V is TRBV6-6 and J is TRBJ2-5; no clear D. CDR1 is MNHNY, CDR2 SVGAGI, per germline (reference sequence). V was shortened by 5 bases and J by 1 base, with 14 bases between the two germline ends. CDR3 length: 15 residues. The CDR3 DNA sequence: TGTGCCAGCAGTCCCCGGGCAGGCTCCCAAGAGACCCAGTACTTC. It translates to CASSPRAGSQETQYF.

This clonotype was counted a few times. The CDR3: CASSRSGRGEADDGYTF. The CDR3 DNA sequence: TGTGCCAGCAGCCGGAGTGGGAGGGGGGAGGCCGACGATGGCTACACCTTC. The V and J genes are TRBV3-1 and TRBJ1-2; a weak D match, TRBD1 (6 bases). Between the trimmed V and J ends, which lost 4 bases and 6 bases, there was a span of 24 bases. CDR1 LGHDT and CDR2 YNNKEL come from the germline V gene (reference sequence). The CDR3 is 17 residues long.

This clonotype showed up just a few times. The J gene is TRBJ2-7, the V gene TRBV5-1; 8 bases match TRBD2. Germline CDR1 is SGHRS and CDR2 is YFSETQ. CDR3 length equals 15 residues. Trimming removed 3 bases from V and 7 bases from J; junction bases left unmatched: 12. The DNA of the CDR3 is TGCGCCAGCAGCTCCTCTCTGTCGGGAGGGCGAGAGCAGTACTTC. It specifies CASSSSLSGGREQYF.

The chain joins TRBV2 to TRBJ2-6; either TRBD1 or TRBD2 may fit D (5 bases each). This CDR3 is built from 18 residues. V was trimmed by 6 bases and J by 3 bases, leaving 21 bases between them. CDR1 and CDR2 (germline): SNHLY, FYNNEI. The CDR3 protein is CASRKAGTGVFGANVLTF. The CDR3 DNA is TGTGCCAGCAGAAAGGCCGGGACCGGAGTCTTTGGGGCCAACGTCCTGACTTTC.

The sample holds one count of this clonotype. The CDR3 spells CSAREGGGVGGYTF. CDR3 in DNA: TGCAGTGCTAGAGAAGGGGGGGGAGTAGGTGGCTACACCTTC. The chain has TRBV20-1 and TRBJ1-2; tentatively, D is TRBD1 (6 bases). Germline V gives CDR1 DFQATT, CDR2 SNEGSKA (reference sequence). This CDR3 is built from 14 residues. With 0 bases removed from V and 7 bases from J, the gap between germline ends came to 15 bases.

This clonotype was found a few times. The chain couples TRBV7-2 to TRBJ1-1, with no clear D. CDR1 and CDR2 (germline): SGHTA, FQGNSA. This CDR3 spans 12 amino acids. The V gene lost 5 bases and the J gene lost 6 bases, with 10 bases spanning the gap. The CDR3 here is CASSLPGAEAFF. Here the CDR3 DNA reads TGTGCCAGCAGCCTCCCCGGGGCTGAAGCTTTCTTT.

This clonotype appeared a few times. This chain joins TRBV9 and TRBJ2-1; TRBD2 agrees at 8 bases. The CDR3 contains 16 residues. V lost 0 bases to trimming and J lost 6 bases; unmatched junction nucleotides: 8. CDR1 SGDLS and CDR2 YYNGEE come from the germline V gene. The CDR3 DNA follows: TGTGCCAGCAGCGTAGATGGTAGCGGGGTTGCCAATGAGCAGTTCTTC. Translating gives CASSVDGSGVANEQFF.

The DNA for the CDR3 is TGTGCCAGCAGAGGGACAGTAGGCTGGGGGCCTTCTGGGGCCAACGTCCTGACTTTC. Protein product: CASRGTVGWGPSGANVLTF. This chain links TRBV12-3 or TRBV12-4 with TRBJ2-6; 7 bases match TRBD1. The CDR3 runs to 19 residues. Unmatched junction bases numbered 15, after V lost 6 bases and J lost 1 base.

V is TRBV7-9 and J is TRBJ2-7, with unresolved D. Germline V lookup: CDR1 SEHNR, CDR2 FQNEAQ (reference sequence). The V and J ends lost 1 base and 3 bases respectively, with 10 bases between them. CDR3 length: 14 amino acids. CDR3 protein: CASSLVSRYYEQYF. The CDR3 nucleotides read TGTGCCAGCAGCTTAGTTAGCCGCTACTACGAGCAGTACTTC.

The chain employs TRBV2 and TRBJ2-7; D not resolved. The length of the CDR3 is 11 residues. Germline loops: CDR1 SNHLY, CDR2 FYNNEI. Trimming removed 6 bases from V and 3 bases from J, with 6 bases in between. The chain's CDR3 is CASRLSYEQYF. The CDR3 region has the DNA TGTGCCAGCAGGCTCAGCTACGAGCAGTACTTC. Supplemented by reference TRBV2 and TRBJ2-7, the full variable domain reads EPEVTQTPSHQVTQMGQEVILRCVPISNHLYFYWYRQILGQKVEFLVSFYNNEISEKSEIFDDQFSVERPDGSNFTLKIRSTKLEDSAMYFCASRLSYEQYFGPGTRLTVT.

This clonotype was seen repeatedly, ten times or more. This rearrangement joins TRBV4-3 to TRBJ2-7; D gene ambiguous. Between the trimmed V and J ends, which lost 1 base and 1 base, there was a span of 11 bases. CDR3 length: 15 amino acids. Looked up from germline, CDR1 is LGHNA and CDR2 is YSLEER. In nucleotides, the CDR3 is TGCGCCAGCAGCCAAGCGGTGATAGGTTCCTACGAGCAGTACTTC. It translates to CASSQAVIGSYEQYF.

The chain uses TRBV18 and TRBJ2-4; no reliable D call. Trimming shortened V by 2 bases and J by 3 bases, and 2 bases separated the two germline ends. Germline V gives CDR1 KGHSH, CDR2 LQKENI. The CDR3 has 12 residues. As DNA, the CDR3 is TGTGCCAGCTCACCAGACAAAAACATTCAGTACTTC. Amino acids: CASSPDKNIQYF.

The V gene is TRBV7-9, the J gene TRBJ2-1; D may be TRBD1 (7 bases). V was clipped by 6 bases and J by 8 bases, with 17 bases between them. Germline loops: CDR1 SEHNR, CDR2 FQNEAQ (reference sequence). The CDR3 contains 14 residues. CDR3 protein: CASSLAPGGHEQFF. In nucleotides, the CDR3 is TGTGCCAGCAGTCTAGCCCCAGGGGGGCATGAGCAGTTCTTC.

The genes are TRBV5-1 and TRBJ2-3, with D uncertain. The V and J ends lost 0 bases and 2 bases respectively, with 10 bases between them. This CDR3 has 15 amino acids. The germline CDR1 and CDR2 sequences are SGHRS and YFSETQ. This CDR3 reads CASSLVPTDTDTQYF. Written as DNA, the CDR3 is TGCGCCAGCAGCTTGGTACCGACTGACACAGATACGCAGTATTTT.

This clonotype was seen only a few times. The V and J genes are TRBV29-1 and TRBJ2-1; 7 nucleotides line up with TRBD2. The V gene end was trimmed by 6 bases and the J gene end by 7 bases; junction bases not matched to a gene: 12. The CDR3 runs to 14 residues. CDR1 is SQVTM and CDR2 is ANQGSEA in the germline V gene. CDR3 in amino acids: CSVANPGRRNEQFF. CDR3 sequence (DNA): TGCAGCGTCGCCAATCCCGGGAGGAGGAATGAGCAGTTCTTC.

The chain has TRBV5-1 and TRBJ2-5; 8 nucleotides match TRBD1. The CDR3 totals 16 residues. Germline V lookup: CDR1 SGHRS, CDR2 YFSETQ. Unmatched junction bases numbered 6, after V lost 0 bases and J lost 2 bases. The chain's CDR3 is CASSLGDRWGQETQYF. The CDR3 DNA follows: TGCGCCAGCAGCTTGGGGGACAGGTGGGGTCAAGAGACCCAGTACTTC.

The V and J genes are TRBV7-3 and TRBJ1-1; no clear D gene. Germline lookup yields CDR1 SGHTA and CDR2 FQGTGA. Trimming left V 2 bases short and J 3 bases short, with 7 bases between. CDR3 length equals 13 residues. The CDR3 here is CASSLGWDTEAFF. The CDR3 nucleotides read TGTGCCAGCAGCTTAGGGTGGGACACTGAAGCTTTCTTT.